Listed below are T cell receptor beta chains from one sample, sequenced in a study of regulatory T cells in long-lasting Graves disease. TCRdb re-analysed the multiplex PCR reads in MiXCR, keeping a single row per CDR3 protein. The sample shows about 520,000 distinct CDR3 sequences, approximately 12% of them seen only once. Separately, the same data were catalogued under a study of T cells in Graves' hyperthyroidism and ophthalmopathy.

The sample was peripheral blood mononuclear cells (PBMCs), taken at new diagnosis, from a patient treated with antithyroid drugs. These receptor sequences come from a woman in her twenties or thirties with Graves disease. Each CDR3 is given with its conserved first and last residue. Each record gives: D gene, clone size, V gene, CDR3 protein. A D gene is named only where the DNA matches it firmly. Not every row has a clone size; where given, it reads once, few, many or a size class.

d_gene: NA; abundance: few; v_gene: TRBV10-3; CDR3aa: CAISDINEQFF
d_gene: TRBD2; abundance: NA; v_gene: TRBV5-1; CDR3aa: CASSPTSGSLSNQYF
d_gene: TRBD1; abundance: many; v_gene: TRBV5-1; CDR3aa: CASSLDIGTGLNYGYTF
d_gene: NA; abundance: NA; v_gene: TRBV29-1; CDR3aa: CSVDRSGMNTEAFF
d_gene: NA; abundance: many; v_gene: TRBV28; CDR3aa: CASGGTPGANVLTF
d_gene: TRBD1; abundance: many; v_gene: TRBV20-1; CDR3aa: CSAITGGGGYTF
d_gene: TRBD2; abundance: few; v_gene: TRBV19; CDR3aa: CASSIGLAGGLLRDEQFF
d_gene: NA; abundance: many; v_gene: TRBV5-1; CDR3aa: CASSLIGESGEQFF
d_gene: NA; abundance: NA; v_gene: TRBV7-9; CDR3aa: CASSRSMGEQYF
d_gene: NA; abundance: many; v_gene: TRBV20-1; CDR3aa: CSARGRFYQPQHF
d_gene: NA; abundance: NA; v_gene: TRBV3-1; CDR3aa: CASSQVGVGGKLFF
d_gene: NA; abundance: NA; v_gene: TRBV18; CDR3aa: CASSLNKGSEEKLFF
d_gene: NA; abundance: many; v_gene: TRBV29-1; CDR3aa: CSATRAIRGDEQYF
d_gene: NA; abundance: NA; v_gene: TRBV5-6; CDR3aa: CASRSTGTKGYTF
d_gene: TRBD1; abundance: many; v_gene: TRBV6-5; CDR3aa: CASSFDRGIPEAFF
d_gene: TRBD1; abundance: few; v_gene: TRBV6-1; CDR3aa: CASRGGQDNNEQFF
d_gene: TRBD1; abundance: many; v_gene: TRBV29-1; CDR3aa: CSVQTGADTEAFF
d_gene: NA; abundance: many; v_gene: TRBV2; CDR3aa: CASSERGLTYTDTQYF
d_gene: TRBD2; abundance: NA; v_gene: TRBV30; CDR3aa: CAWNGLADEQFF
d_gene: NA; abundance: many; v_gene: TRBV6-5; CDR3aa: CASSYEGTNSPLHF
d_gene: TRBD1; abundance: many; v_gene: TRBV5-1; CDR3aa: CASSTRSGTGSYEQYF
d_gene: NA; abundance: NA; v_gene: TRBV28; CDR3aa: CASSFGDNRGYTF
d_gene: TRBD2; abundance: few; v_gene: TRBV15; CDR3aa: CATSRGLAGPTGELFF
d_gene: NA; abundance: many; v_gene: TRBV27; CDR3aa: CASSSQNRHTEAFF
d_gene: TRBD2; abundance: many; v_gene: TRBV25-1; CDR3aa: CASSESRLAGVGYEQYF
d_gene: TRBD1; abundance: many; v_gene: TRBV7-2; CDR3aa: CASSLTSTGWESEAFF
d_gene: NA; abundance: NA; v_gene: TRBV5-5; CDR3aa: CASSTRGGPTDTQYF
d_gene: NA; abundance: many; v_gene: TRBV7-2; CDR3aa: CASSLEGKTYNEQFF
d_gene: TRBD1; abundance: many; v_gene: TRBV10-3; CDR3aa: CAISPTGVQETQYF
d_gene: TRBD2; abundance: few; v_gene: TRBV6-2/TRBV6-3; CDR3aa: CASSTGAGGPNEQFF
d_gene: NA; abundance: NA; v_gene: TRBV19; CDR3aa: CASSINRASNQPQHF
d_gene: NA; abundance: many; v_gene: TRBV28; CDR3aa: CASSPDRGHIQYF
d_gene: NA; abundance: many; v_gene: TRBV11-2; CDR3aa: CASSLVTPGGQYF
d_gene: TRBD2; abundance: many; v_gene: TRBV28; CDR3aa: CASSLGLAGIYNEQFF
d_gene: TRBD1; abundance: many; v_gene: TRBV24-1; CDR3aa: CATSGTGGITVSGEQFF
d_gene: TRBD1; abundance: once; v_gene: TRBV11-1; CDR3aa: CASSLTGGPNTGELFF
d_gene: TRBD1; abundance: many; v_gene: TRBV6-1; CDR3aa: CASSQVPVGTGGNQPQHF
d_gene: NA; abundance: many; v_gene: TRBV4-1; CDR3aa: CASSRLVSLANTEAFF
d_gene: TRBD2; abundance: NA; v_gene: TRBV7-9; CDR3aa: CASSSPQRGFYEQYF
d_gene: NA; abundance: few; v_gene: TRBV19; CDR3aa: CASCNPQGGGNGYTF
d_gene: NA; abundance: many; v_gene: TRBV2; CDR3aa: CASKRRSAGELFF
d_gene: TRBD2; abundance: many; v_gene: TRBV12-3/TRBV12-4; CDR3aa: CASSLAGEVRYEQYF
d_gene: TRBD2; abundance: many; v_gene: TRBV2; CDR3aa: CASSEIAGTQYF
d_gene: NA; abundance: many; v_gene: TRBV9; CDR3aa: CASSVSGLREQFF
d_gene: NA; abundance: many; v_gene: TRBV12-3/TRBV12-4; CDR3aa: CASSLGQGEHF
d_gene: NA; abundance: many; v_gene: TRBV10-1; CDR3aa: CASSDGKIGNTEAFF
d_gene: NA; abundance: NA; v_gene: TRBV6-1; CDR3aa: CASGPFGGTEAFF
d_gene: NA; abundance: many; v_gene: TRBV30; CDR3aa: CAWSVSRTAQNTEAFF
d_gene: NA; abundance: many; v_gene: TRBV28; CDR3aa: CASTQEAGAYEQYF